These 28 T cell receptor beta chains were sequenced from one sample in a study of blood T cells in healthy people across ages. The second PCR ran 7 to 11 cycles with a sample-barcoded 5' primer and J-beta primers. TCRdb re-called the 5' RACE reads through MiXCR, storing one row per CDR3 protein. The sample yields roughly 680,000 distinct CDR3 sequences, approximately 50% seen once. The sequenced material came from blood. These TCRs come from a woman aged 60-75 years in good health.

A few counts support this clonotype. The chain couples TRBV20-1 to TRBJ2-1, with D unresolved. Trimming took off 4 bases at V and 5 bases at J, with 18 bases between the two ends. The germline V gene encodes CDR1 DFQATT and CDR2 SNEGSKA (reference sequence). The CDR3 loop spans 15 amino acids. The CDR3 nucleotides are TGCAGTGCTACCACCGGACCCCTTGCCGACAATGAGCAGTTCTTC. Protein sequence: CSATTGPLADNEQFF.

This clonotype came up many times. V usage is TRBV29-1 and J usage is TRBJ1-2; D call uncertain. The CDR3 runs to 12 residues. Germline lookup yields CDR1 SQVTM and CDR2 ANQGSEA. V was shortened by 2 bases and J by 8 bases, with 12 bases between the two germline ends. The CDR3 nucleotides are TGCAGCGTTGAACGTACGGGTCGAGGCTACACCTTC. Translation gives CSVERTGRGYTF. Drawing the rest from reference TRBV29-1 and TRBJ1-2, the complete variable domain is SAVISQKPSRDICQRGTSLTIQCQVDSQVTMMFWYRQQPGQSLTLIATANQGSEATYESGFVIDKFPISRPNLTFSTLTVSNMSPEDSSIYLCSVERTGRGYTFGSGTRLTVV.

This clonotype was seen only once. The CDR3 here is CASSLVIDSNQPQHF. Here the CDR3 DNA reads TGTGCCAGCAGCTTAGTAATTGATAGCAATCAGCCCCAGCATTTT. The V and J genes are TRBV7-2 and TRBJ1-5; no clear D gene. V lost 1 base to trimming and J lost 0 bases, with 7 bases between them. Germline loops: CDR1 SGHTA, CDR2 FQGNSA. This CDR3 is 15 amino acids long.

The chain carries TRBV20-1 and TRBJ1-2; D gene uncertain. Per the germline V gene, CDR1 is DFQATT and CDR2 is SNEGSKA (reference sequence). Trimming stripped 6 bases from V and 8 bases from J, with 10 bases between. The CDR3 length is 10 residues. CDR3 protein: CSALVVGYTF. CDR3 nucleotide sequence: TGCAGTGCCCTCGTGGTGGGCTACACCTTC.

The chain couples TRBV6-2 or TRBV6-3 to TRBJ1-6; D is unclear. Germline CDR1 MNHEY, CDR2 SVGEGT. Between the trimmed V and J ends, which lost 6 bases and 12 bases, there was a span of 12 bases. The CDR3 length is 12 residues. CDR3 sequence (DNA): TGTGCCAGCAGGCGACCCGGGAAACCCCTCCACTTT. It translates to CASRRPGKPLHF.

The chain's CDR3 is CASRIGAANEQFF. The CDR3 DNA sequence: TGTGCCAGCAGAATTGGGGCGGCGAACGAGCAGTTCTTC. V usage is TRBV25-1 and J usage is TRBJ2-1, with D tentatively TRBD1 (5 bases). Germline CDR1 MGHDK, CDR2 SYGVNS. The CDR3 sequence is 13 residues long. V lost 6 bases and J lost 10, with 16 bases in between. Complete variable domain (other parts from reference TRBV25-1 and TRBJ2-1): EADIYQTPRYLVIGTGKKITLECSQTMGHDKMYWYQQDPGMELHLIHYSYGVNSTEKGDLSSESTVSRIRTEHFPLTLESARPSHTSQYLCASRIGAANEQFFGPGTRLTVL.

This clonotype was seen more than once but under ten times. The V gene is TRBV20-1, the J gene TRBJ2-6; 7 bases agree with TRBD2. Germline V gene data show CDR1 as DFQATT and CDR2 as SNEGSKA (reference sequence). The V and J ends lost 5 bases and 0 bases, in that order; junction bases with no gene match: 7. This CDR3 is 16 amino acids long. CDR3 region: CSAWARESSGANVLTF. The CDR3 coding sequence is TGCAGTGCTTGGGCGCGGGAGAGCTCTGGGGCCAACGTCCTGACTTTC.

The chain has TRBV7-7 and TRBJ2-2; D is unclear. The germline CDR1 and CDR2 sequences are SSHAT and FNYEAQ (reference sequence). The CDR3 sequence is 13 residues long. V lost 5 bases, J lost 6 bases, and 10 bases lay in between. CDR3 in amino acids: CASSPHRAGELFF. In DNA form, the CDR3 reads TGTGCCAGCAGCCCCCACAGAGCCGGGGAGCTGTTTTTT.

The CDR3, as DNA: TGCGCCAGCAGCTTGCTCGGGACAGGGGGCGAGGAGACCCAGTACTTC. It specifies CASSLLGTGGEETQYF. The V call is TRBV5-1, the J call TRBJ2-5, with 12 bases aligning to TRBD1. Germline lookup yields CDR1 SGHRS and CDR2 YFSETQ. J lost 5 bases, V lost 1 base, and 6 bases had no gene match. This CDR3 has 16 residues.

This clonotype was detected only a few times. A much more abundant neighbour one base away suggests this may be a read error. The genes are TRBV29-1 and TRBJ2-5; D possibly corresponds to TRBD2 (8 bases). CDR3 length: 13 residues. Germline loops: CDR1 SQVTM, CDR2 ANQGSEA. V lost 4 bases and J lost 9, with 18 bases in between. Here the CDR3 DNA reads TGCAGCGTTGGAAAACAGGGGCGGGAGGCCCAGTACTTC. Translating gives CSVGKQGREAQYF.

V usage is TRBV10-3 and J usage is TRBJ1-1; D perhaps matches TRBD1 (5 bases). The CDR3 covers 13 residues. V shed 5 bases and J shed 4 bases, with 11 bases lying between them. The germline CDR1 and CDR2 sequences are ENHRY and SYGVKD. Written as DNA, the CDR3 is TGTGCCATCAGTCCGGGACCGCTCACTGAAGCTTTCTTT. It codes for CAISPGPLTEAFF.

The chain recombines TRBV27 with TRBJ2-1; either TRBD1 or TRBD2 may fit D (6 bases each). Germline V lookup: CDR1 MNHEY, CDR2 SMNVEV (reference sequence). V dropped 8 bases and J dropped 1 base, with 12 bases sitting between them. The CDR3 has 14 residues. CDR3 sequence: CASREGGSYNEQFF. CDR3 DNA: TGTGCCAGCCGAGAAGGGGGGTCCTACAATGAGCAGTTCTTC.

V and J are TRBV6-6 and TRBJ2-1; D might be TRBD1 or TRBD2, each matching 6 bases. With 2 bases removed from V and 4 bases from J, the gap between germline ends came to 15 bases. Looked up from germline, CDR1 is MNHNY and CDR2 is SVGAGI (reference sequence). There are 16 residues in the CDR3. CDR3 protein: CASSYPTGGAYNEQFF. The DNA for the CDR3 is TGTGCCAGCAGTTACCCGACAGGCGGGGCATACAATGAGCAGTTCTTC.

This clonotype was picked up a small number of times. The chain links TRBV29-1 to TRBJ1-2; no definite D call. Trimming removed 6 bases at V and 0 bases at J, with 8 bases between. CDR3 length equals 12 residues. Germline V lookup: CDR1 SQVTM, CDR2 ANQGSEA. The CDR3 DNA sequence: TGCAGCGTCGCCGACACTAACTATGGCTACACCTTC. It translates to CSVADTNYGYTF.

The chain couples TRBV6-1 to TRBJ2-5; TRBD1 might be the D (5 bases). The V gene lost 2 bases and the J gene lost 7 bases, with 11 bases spanning the gap. The germline gives CDR1 MNHNS, CDR2 SASEGT. This CDR3 region has 13 residues. The DNA of the CDR3 is TGTGCCAGCAGTGAACTCAGGGCAACGACCCAGTACTTC. Amino acid sequence: CASSELRATTQYF.

The chain combines TRBV5-1 with TRBJ2-7; D is perhaps TRBD1 (6 bases). Germline-derived CDR1 and CDR2 are SGHRS and YFSETQ. The CDR3 length is 15 residues. The germline V and J ends were trimmed by 4 bases and 7 bases, with 21 bases remaining between them. This chain's CDR3 is CASSAYRAEGNEQYF. The CDR3 DNA is TGCGCCAGCAGCGCGTACAGGGCCGAGGGGAATGAGCAGTACTTC.

This chain connects TRBV20-1 to TRBJ2-7; D gene unclear. Per germline, CDR1 DFQATT and CDR2 SNEGSKA (reference sequence). Trimming cost V 3 bases and J 4 bases, with 16 bases left between them. The CDR3 has 14 residues. The CDR3 bases are TGCAGTGCTAGGTTACGCGAAACGTTATACGAGCAGTACTTC. It is translated as CSARLRETLYEQYF.

This chain links TRBV4-3 with TRBJ2-5; D possibly corresponds to TRBD2 (6 bases). The V and J ends lost 1 base and 7 bases respectively, with 13 bases between them. The CDR3 is made up of 14 amino acids. CDR1 is LGHNA and CDR2 is YSLEER in the germline V gene. The CDR3 here is CASSQVGGVGTQYF. The DNA of the CDR3 is TGCGCCAGCAGCCAAGTCGGCGGGGTTGGGACCCAGTACTTC.

The V and J genes are TRBV20-1 and TRBJ2-4; maybe TRBD1 (6 bases). The assigned J gene may be wrong: the sequence end matches TRBJ2-7 better. Germline V CDR1 and CDR2: DFQATT, SNEGSKA (reference sequence). The CDR3 contains 13 residues. The CDR3 region has the DNA TGCAGTGCTAGCGTCCGGGACACCTACGAGCAGTACTTC. This sequence encodes CSASVRDTYEQYF.

This sequence joins TRBV2 and TRBJ2-7; 9 bases are shared with TRBD2. CDR1 and CDR2 (germline): SNHLY, FYNNEI. Trimming cost V 4 bases and J 1 base; bases outside gene matches: 2. The CDR3 runs to 14 residues. CDR3 nucleotide sequence: TGTGCCAGCAGTGGACTAGCGGAATCCTACGAGCAGTACTTC. Its translation is CASSGLAESYEQYF.

The CDR3 protein is CSASTSGRGFHEQYF. For the CDR3, the DNA is TGCAGTGCTTCGACTAGCGGGAGGGGCTTCCACGAGCAGTACTTC. This rearrangement joins TRBV20-1 to TRBJ2-7, with 14 bases aligning to TRBD2. Germline V lookup: CDR1 DFQATT, CDR2 SNEGSKA (reference sequence). With 5 bases clipped from V and 5 bases from J, the junction kept 8 bases outside the gene matches. This CDR3 has 15 amino acids.

The chain carries TRBV28 and TRBJ1-2; no clear D gene. This CDR3 has 11 residues. The V end lost 3 bases, the J end lost 7 bases, and 6 bases lay between the germline ends. Per germline, CDR1 MDHEN and CDR2 SYDVKM. In nucleotides, the CDR3 is TGTGCCAGCAGTTTGAAGAGTGGCTACACCTTC. It specifies CASSLKSGYTF.

To note about this clonotype: Possible read error: a much larger clone is one base away. CDR3 sequence: CASSVTGSTGELFF. For the CDR3, the DNA is TGCGCCAGCAGCGTTACGGGGTCCACCGGGGAGCTGTTTTTT. J is TRBJ2-2 and V is TRBV5-1, with D tentatively TRBD2 (5 bases). The CDR3 sequence is 14 residues long. The V end lost 4 bases, the J end lost 4 bases, and 11 bases lay between the germline ends. CDR1 and CDR2 from the germline V gene are SGHRS and YFSETQ.

The rearrangement joins TRBV10-3 to TRBJ2-5; D is tentatively TRBD1 or TRBD2 (5 bases each). Trimming pared 8 bases from V and 5 bases from J, leaving 24 bases between. Germline-derived CDR1 and CDR2 are ENHRY and SYGVKD. There are 16 residues in the CDR3. DNA of the CDR3: TGTGCCATCGGGTCAGGTGGTAATACGAGGGGCGAGACCCAGTACTTC. It specifies CAIGSGGNTRGETQYF.

The chain uses TRBV2 and TRBJ1-1; tentative D call: TRBD1 (5 bases). Trimming took 6 bases from V and 5 from J, leaving 16 bases between them. The germline V gene encodes CDR1 SNHLY and CDR2 FYNNEI. This CDR3 has 14 residues. The CDR3 DNA reads TGTGCCAGCAGCCGCAGGGCTTTGGGAACTGAAGCTTTCTTT. This sequence encodes CASSRRALGTEAFF.

This chain links TRBV20-1 with TRBJ2-7; 9 bases align to TRBD1. Losses at the gene ends were 0 bases for V and 3 bases for J; bases not matched to a gene: 6. The CDR3 runs to 15 residues. CDR1 is DFQATT and CDR2 is SNEGSKA in the germline V gene (reference sequence). This CDR3 is CSARDRGQGFYEQYF. The CDR3 nucleotides read TGCAGTGCTAGAGATCGGGGACAGGGCTTCTACGAGCAGTACTTC.

To note about this clonotype: The junction differs from germline at one of its ends, possibly a read error. The CDR3 bases are TGTTCCAGCAGCTCTAGCGGGAGCACAGATACGCAGTATTTT. Its translation: CSSSSSGSTDTQYF. This sequence joins TRBV7-9 and TRBJ2-3; TRBD2 agrees at 8 bases. CDR1 and CDR2 (germline): SEHNR, FQNEAQ (reference sequence). The CDR3 spans 14 residues.

A few counts support this clonotype. This chain uses TRBV6-1 with TRBJ2-3, with D uncertain. V was cut by 6 bases and J by 2 bases, with 12 bases left in between. The V gene's germline CDR1 is MNHNS and CDR2 SASEGT. The CDR3 totals 14 residues. The CDR3 DNA reads as TGTGCCAGCAGGTTCGAAGGATCCACAGATACGCAGTATTTT. This codes for CASRFEGSTDTQYF.